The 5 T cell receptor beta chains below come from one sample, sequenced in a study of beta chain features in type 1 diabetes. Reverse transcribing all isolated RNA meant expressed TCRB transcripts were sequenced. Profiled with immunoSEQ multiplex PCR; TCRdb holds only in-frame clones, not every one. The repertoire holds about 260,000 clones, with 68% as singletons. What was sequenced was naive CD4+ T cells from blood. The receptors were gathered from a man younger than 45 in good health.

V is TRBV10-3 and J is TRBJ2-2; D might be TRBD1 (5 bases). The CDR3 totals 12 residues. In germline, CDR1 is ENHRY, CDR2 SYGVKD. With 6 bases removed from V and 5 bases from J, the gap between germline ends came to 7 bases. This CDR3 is CAIRQATGELFF. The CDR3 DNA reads TGTGCCATCAGACAGGCTACCGGGGAGCTGTTTTTT.

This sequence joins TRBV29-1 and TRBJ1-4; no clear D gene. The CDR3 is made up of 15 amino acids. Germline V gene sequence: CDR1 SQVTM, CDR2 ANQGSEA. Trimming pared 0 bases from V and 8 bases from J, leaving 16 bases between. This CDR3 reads CSVEDQPEVREKLFF. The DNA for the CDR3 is TGCAGCGTTGAAGATCAACCCGAGGTTCGGGAAAAACTGTTTTTT.

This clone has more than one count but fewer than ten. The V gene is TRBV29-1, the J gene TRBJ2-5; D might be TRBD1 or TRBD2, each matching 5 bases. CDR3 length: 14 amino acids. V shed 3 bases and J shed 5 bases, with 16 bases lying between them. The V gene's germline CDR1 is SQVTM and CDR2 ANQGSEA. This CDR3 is CSVEGARGLETQYF. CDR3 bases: TGCAGCGTTGAGGGCGCGAGGGGCCTGGAGACCCAGTACTTC.

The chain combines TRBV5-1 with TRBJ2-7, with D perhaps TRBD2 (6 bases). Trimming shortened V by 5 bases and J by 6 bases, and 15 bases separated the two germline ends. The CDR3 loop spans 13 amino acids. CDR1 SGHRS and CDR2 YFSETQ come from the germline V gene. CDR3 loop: CASSRTGVAEQYF. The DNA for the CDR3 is TGCGCCAGCAGTCGGACGGGGGTCGCCGAGCAGTACTTC.

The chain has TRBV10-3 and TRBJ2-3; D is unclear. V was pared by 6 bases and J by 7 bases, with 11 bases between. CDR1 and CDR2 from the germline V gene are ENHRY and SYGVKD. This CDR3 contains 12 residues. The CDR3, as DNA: TGTGCCATCAGGGAGAACACCCATACGCAGTATTTT. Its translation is CAIRENTHTQYF.